The clone carrying this TCR beta chain was recorded a few times. Antigen: not known. Patients selected for sequencing had displayed CD8+CD57+ cell expansion by flow cytometry. All patients were therapy-naive when blood was sampled. The data stem from a study of CD8+CD57+ T cells in acquired aplastic anemia. Study in general: DNA per sorted CD4+ or CD8+ sample ranged about 0.17 to 30 ug, averaging about 2.9 ug. General observations from the study: No significant difference in CD8+ Simpson's diversity was found between patients and controls. Patients had about 31 CD8+ CDR3 sequences in common with controls (the shared set).

Investigators profiled TCR beta VDJ and CDR3 from genomic DNA template. TCRdb recomputed calls from the reads with MiXCR, one row per CDR3 protein. Of 150,000 to 200,000 distinct CDR3 sequences in the sample, around 50% were seen once. This clonotype originated in a human donor with aplastic anemia. The sample was sorted CD4+, CD8+, or CD8+CD57+ T cells (not recorded which) from PBMCs.

The CDR3 DNA follows: TGTGCCACCAGTGACACCGGGACTAGCGCCTACGAGCAGTACTTC. It yields the protein CATSDTGTSAYEQYF. The chain has TRBV24-1 and TRBJ2-7, with 10 bases aligning to TRBD2. V trimming: 4 bases; J trimming: 2 bases; junction bases outside the gene matches: 4. Germline assignment: CDR1 KGHDR and CDR2 SFDVKD. This CDR3 region has 15 residues.